This TCR beta chain is from a study of blood T cell repertoires in COVID-19. Across the whole study: Whether acute or convalescent, the COVID-19 samples came from the United States, Italy and Spain.

The CDR3 length is 15 residues. V shed 2 bases and J shed 4 bases, with 15 bases lying between them. Germline CDR1 reads SGHDT; CDR2 reads YYEEEE. Source study methods: Quantification of nucleated cells was approximated via reference gene primer amplification. The repertoire was sequenced with immunoSEQ multiplex PCR; TCRdb's copy has only in-frame clones and lacks some. From that table come the V and J calls and clone size; the DNA was used to work out D and trimming. The sample shows some 260,000 clones, 75% to 95% of them seen only once. Participant-reported clinical history was the basis for cohort assignment.

This clonotype was sampled from a woman under 30 who had recovered from COVID-19. Specimen: PBMCs or T cells enriched from blood (not recorded which). The rearrangement links TRBV5-6 to TRBJ1-2; D is unresolved. The CDR3 DNA reads as TGTGCCAGCAGCTTCCTCCCAGCAGGCCCCTATGGCTACACCTTC. Protein: CASSFLPAGPYGYTF.